This entry describes one TCR beta chain. One end of the junction varies from germline; a read error may be responsible. The sample originates from a study of control samples from healthy donors and cancer patients. The CDR3 extends over 11 amino acids. CDR1 and CDR2 from the germline V gene are SGHTA and FQGTGA. Clones were sequenced by immunoSEQ multiplex PCR, and TCRdb holds only the in-frame ones, with some missing. The data contain tens of thousands of clones, roughly 91% of them singletons. The specimen was blood. V gene TRBV7-3 combines with J gene TRBJ1-1; no reliable D call. The receptor comes from a woman aged 60 to 75 in good health. The CDR3: CASSSGSEAFF. The CDR3 bases are TGTGCCAGCAGCTCTGGGTCTGAGGCTTTCTTT.